A selection of T cell receptor beta chains follows, all from one sample in a study of blood T cells in healthy people across ages. A single record per CDR3 protein comes from TCRdb applying MiXCR to the 5' RACE reads. The repertoire holds 2 million or so distinct CDR3 sequences, 49% seen once, with over 2% in the top ten. The sample taken for sequencing was blood. The receptors originated from a woman between 40 and 55 years old in good health. Both conserved end residues are part of each CDR3. The order of the fields is V gene, D gene, J gene, clone size, CDR3 protein, CDR3 DNA. D genes are given only for firm matches. For some rows the clone size is stated as once, few or many, or as a class when expanded; others skip it.

v_gene: TRBV11-2; d_gene: NA; j_gene: TRBJ2-3; abundance: NA; CDR3aa: CASSLGAISTDTQYF; CDR3nt: TGTGCCAGCAGCTTGGGGGCCATCAGCACAGATACGCAGTATTTT
v_gene: TRBV11-2; d_gene: NA; j_gene: TRBJ1-1; abundance: NA; CDR3aa: CASSNRPPGDAPFGAFF; CDR3nt: TGTGCCAGCAGTAATAGGCCCCCTGGCGACGCCCCTTTCGGGGCTTTCTTT
v_gene: TRBV20-1; d_gene: NA; j_gene: TRBJ2-7; abundance: NA; CDR3aa: CSAVLIGGSIVYEQYF; CDR3nt: TGCAGTGCTGTATTAATAGGAGGGTCCATTGTTTACGAGCAGTACTTC
v_gene: TRBV28; d_gene: TRBD1; j_gene: TRBJ2-1; abundance: NA; CDR3aa: CASSYDHRGPSYTEQFF; CDR3nt: TGTGCCAGCAGTTATGACCACAGGGGACCCTCCTACACTGAGCAGTTCTTC
v_gene: TRBV29-1; d_gene: NA; j_gene: TRBJ2-4; abundance: once; CDR3aa: CSGVGQGKNIQYF; CDR3nt: TGCAGCGGTGTGGGGCAGGGCAAAAACATTCAGTACTTC
v_gene: TRBV4-3; d_gene: NA; j_gene: TRBJ2-1; abundance: few; CDR3aa: CASSQRTALDLQFF; CDR3nt: TGCGCCAGCAGCCAAAGGACAGCTCTGGATTTGCAGTTCTTC
v_gene: TRBV20-1; d_gene: TRBD2; j_gene: TRBJ2-1; abundance: NA; CDR3aa: CSASPPRGGYNEQFF; CDR3nt: TGCAGTGCTTCCCCTCCTCGGGGGGGCTACAATGAGCAGTTCTTC
v_gene: TRBV20-1; d_gene: NA; j_gene: TRBJ2-1; abundance: NA; CDR3aa: CSASGASAYNEQFF; CDR3nt: TGCAGTGCTAGTGGGGCTAGCGCTTACAATGAGCAGTTCTTC
v_gene: TRBV9; d_gene: NA; j_gene: TRBJ1-2; abundance: once; CDR3aa: CASSVTPTGRQVNYGYTF; CDR3nt: TGTGCCAGCAGCGTAACCCCTACCGGTAGACAGGTCAACTATGGCTACACCTTC
v_gene: TRBV4-1; d_gene: TRBD1; j_gene: TRBJ2-7; abundance: NA; CDR3aa: CASGGDSYYEQYF; CDR3nt: TGCGCCAGCGGTGGGGACAGCTACTACGAGCAGTACTTC
v_gene: TRBV2; d_gene: NA; j_gene: TRBJ2-5; abundance: NA; CDR3aa: CASGAGPGWTQYF; CDR3nt: TGTGCCAGCGGTGCGGGGCCGGGGTGGACCCAGTACTTC
v_gene: TRBV27; d_gene: TRBD2; j_gene: TRBJ2-1; abundance: NA; CDR3aa: CASGTSGGANEQFF; CDR3nt: TGTGCCAGCGGGACTAGCGGGGGGGCCAATGAGCAGTTCTTC
v_gene: TRBV5-1; d_gene: NA; j_gene: TRBJ2-7; abundance: few; CDR3aa: CASSQSSGLGGHEQYF; CDR3nt: TGCGCCAGCAGCCAATCCTCGGGACTGGGTGGACACGAGCAGTACTTC
v_gene: TRBV24-1; d_gene: TRBD1; j_gene: TRBJ2-7; abundance: NA; CDR3aa: CATKGQGADEQYF; CDR3nt: TGTGCCACCAAGGGACAGGGGGCGGACGAGCAGTACTTC
v_gene: TRBV5-5; d_gene: NA; j_gene: TRBJ1-4; abundance: NA; CDR3aa: CASSNRRASVGMVEKLFF; CDR3nt: TGTGCCAGCAGCAACCGCCGGGCCTCGGTTGGGATGGTGGAAAAACTGTTTTTT
v_gene: TRBV7-2; d_gene: NA; j_gene: TRBJ2-5; abundance: NA; CDR3aa: CASSLGGPQNSYQETQYF; CDR3nt: TGTGCCAGCAGCTTAGGAGGGCCCCAAAACTCGTACCAAGAGACCCAGTACTTC
v_gene: TRBV11-2; d_gene: NA; j_gene: TRBJ1-4; abundance: NA; CDR3aa: CASSLGLRDGVAKLFF; CDR3nt: TGTGCCAGCAGCTTAGGTCTCAGAGATGGAGTCGCAAAACTGTTTTTT
v_gene: TRBV24-1; d_gene: NA; j_gene: TRBJ2-1; abundance: few; CDR3aa: CATSDPSYGGGNEQFF; CDR3nt: TGTGCCACCAGTGATCCCAGTTACGGAGGGGGCAATGAGCAGTTCTTC
v_gene: TRBV28; d_gene: NA; j_gene: TRBJ1-5; abundance: NA; CDR3aa: CASSLYRMRRGQPQHF; CDR3nt: TGTGCCAGCAGTCTCTACCGAATGAGGCGCGGACAGCCCCAGCATTTT
v_gene: TRBV4-1; d_gene: NA; j_gene: TRBJ1-6; abundance: few; CDR3aa: CASSQDWAGLPLHF; CDR3nt: TGCGCCAGCAGCCAAGATTGGGCGGGGCTACCCCTCCACTTT
v_gene: TRBV20-1; d_gene: TRBD2; j_gene: TRBJ2-3; abundance: NA; CDR3aa: CSARDRSGGAPDTQYF; CDR3nt: TGCAGTGCTAGAGACCGTAGCGGGGGGGCCCCAGATACGCAGTATTTT
v_gene: TRBV5-1; d_gene: TRBD1; j_gene: TRBJ2-1; abundance: few; CDR3aa: CASSPTGGMRNEQFF; CDR3nt: TGCGCCAGCAGCCCGACAGGGGGAATGAGAAATGAGCAGTTCTTC
v_gene: TRBV6-6; d_gene: TRBD2; j_gene: TRBJ2-4; abundance: NA; CDR3aa: CASSYSMLAGNIQYF; CDR3nt: TGTGCCAGCAGTTACTCGATGCTAGCGGGAAACATTCAGTACTTC
v_gene: TRBV5-4; d_gene: NA; j_gene: TRBJ2-7; abundance: NA; CDR3aa: CASSLGGIAYRAEQYF; CDR3nt: TGTGCCAGCAGCTTGGGCGGGATAGCCTATCGGGCTGAGCAGTACTTC
v_gene: TRBV18; d_gene: NA; j_gene: TRBJ2-7; abundance: NA; CDR3aa: CASASGPDYEQYF; CDR3nt: TGTGCCAGTGCGTCAGGGCCGGACTACGAGCAGTACTTC
v_gene: TRBV6-6; d_gene: TRBD2; j_gene: TRBJ2-5; abundance: NA; CDR3aa: CASTRGGGVQETQYF; CDR3nt: TGTGCCAGCACTCGTGGCGGGGGGGTACAAGAGACCCAGTACTTC
v_gene: TRBV6-5; d_gene: TRBD2; j_gene: TRBJ2-7; abundance: NA; CDR3aa: CASSYAGAGDYEQYF; CDR3nt: TGTGCCAGCAGTTACGCCGGAGCGGGGGACTACGAGCAGTACTTC
v_gene: TRBV27; d_gene: TRBD1; j_gene: TRBJ1-2; abundance: NA; CDR3aa: CASRFKTGGSYGYTF; CDR3nt: TGTGCCAGCAGATTTAAGACAGGGGGGTCCTATGGCTACACCTTC
v_gene: TRBV6-5; d_gene: TRBD2; j_gene: TRBJ2-5; abundance: few; CDR3aa: CASSPLSGGARETQYF; CDR3nt: TGTGCCAGCAGTCCGTTGAGCGGGGGGGCTCGGGAGACCCAGTACTTC
v_gene: TRBV4-1; d_gene: TRBD2; j_gene: TRBJ2-1; abundance: NA; CDR3aa: CASSQAGRGRVNNEQFF; CDR3nt: TGCGCCAGCAGCCAAGCAGGGAGGGGTCGGGTAAACAATGAGCAGTTCTTC
v_gene: TRBV20-1; d_gene: NA; j_gene: TRBJ1-5; abundance: NA; CDR3aa: CSARDTDRPDQPQHF; CDR3nt: TGCAGTGCTAGAGATACCGACAGGCCGGATCAGCCCCAGCATTTT
v_gene: TRBV5-6; d_gene: NA; j_gene: TRBJ2-7; abundance: NA; CDR3aa: CASSMGRAGLYEQYF; CDR3nt: TGTGCCAGCAGCATGGGACGAGCGGGCCTCTACGAGCAGTACTTC
v_gene: TRBV4-2; d_gene: TRBD1; j_gene: TRBJ1-2; abundance: NA; CDR3aa: CASSRGTDTNYGYTF; CDR3nt: TGTGCCAGCAGCCGAGGGACAGATACTAACTATGGCTACACCTTC
v_gene: TRBV7-2; d_gene: NA; j_gene: TRBJ2-1; abundance: NA; CDR3aa: CASSLIPLYNEQFF; CDR3nt: TGTGCCAGCAGCTTAATCCCTTTATACAATGAGCAGTTCTTC
v_gene: TRBV7-9; d_gene: NA; j_gene: TRBJ2-7; abundance: few; CDR3aa: CASSPTPPTSYEQYF; CDR3nt: TGTGCCAGCAGCCCAACCCCACCCACTTCCTACGAGCAGTACTTC
v_gene: TRBV3-1; d_gene: TRBD2; j_gene: TRBJ2-1; abundance: NA; CDR3aa: CACSQEIAGGPIDNEQFF; CDR3nt: TGTGCCTGCAGCCAAGAGATAGCGGGGGGACCAATCGACAATGAGCAGTTCTTC
v_gene: TRBV7-2; d_gene: NA; j_gene: TRBJ2-5; abundance: few; CDR3aa: CASGPGLGRSETQYF; CDR3nt: TGTGCCAGCGGCCCGGGTTTGGGCAGGTCGGAGACCCAGTACTTC
v_gene: TRBV7-3; d_gene: TRBD1; j_gene: TRBJ1-1; abundance: few; CDR3aa: CASSPTGVTEAFF; CDR3nt: TGTGCCAGCAGCCCGACAGGGGTCACTGAAGCTTTCTTT
v_gene: TRBV7-8; d_gene: TRBD2; j_gene: TRBJ2-7; abundance: NA; CDR3aa: CASSQRTSPYEQYF; CDR3nt: TGTGCCAGCAGCCAGAGGACTAGCCCGTACGAGCAGTACTTC
v_gene: TRBV6-2/TRBV6-3; d_gene: NA; j_gene: TRBJ2-6; abundance: few; CDR3aa: CASAGYTSGANVLTF; CDR3nt: TGTGCCAGCGCAGGATACACTTCTGGGGCCAACGTCCTGACTTTC
v_gene: TRBV21-1; d_gene: NA; j_gene: TRBJ2-3; abundance: NA; CDR3aa: CASSLGYHSTETQYF; CDR3nt: TGTGCCAGCAGCCTAGGTTATCATAGCACAGAGACGCAGTATTTT
v_gene: TRBV2; d_gene: NA; j_gene: TRBJ2-3; abundance: few; CDR3aa: CASIVAGITTDTQYF; CDR3nt: TGTGCCAGCATAGTGGCAGGCATTACCACAGATACGCAGTATTTT
v_gene: TRBV21-1; d_gene: NA; j_gene: TRBJ2-7; abundance: NA; CDR3aa: CASSKAPRLLKYEQYF; CDR3nt: TGTGCCAGCAGCAAAGCGCCGAGACTCCTGAAATACGAGCAGTACTTC
v_gene: TRBV7-2; d_gene: TRBD2; j_gene: TRBJ2-1; abundance: few; CDR3aa: CASSLASGGVSSYNEQFF; CDR3nt: TGTGCCAGCAGCTTAGCTAGCGGGGGGGTAAGCTCCTACAATGAGCAGTTCTTC
v_gene: TRBV3-1; d_gene: TRBD2; j_gene: TRBJ2-7; abundance: NA; CDR3aa: CASSRSGGAAFEQYF; CDR3nt: TGTGCCAGCAGCCGCAGCGGGGGGGCCGCCTTCGAGCAGTACTTC
v_gene: TRBV7-2; d_gene: NA; j_gene: TRBJ1-4; abundance: few; CDR3aa: CASSLAGPGEKLFF; CDR3nt: TGTGCCAGCAGCTTAGCGGGACCGGGTGAAAAACTGTTTTTT
v_gene: TRBV20-1; d_gene: NA; j_gene: TRBJ2-5; abundance: NA; CDR3aa: CSARDVGQGETQYF; CDR3nt: TGCAGTGCTAGAGATGTGGGCCAGGGCGAGACCCAGTACTTC
v_gene: TRBV28; d_gene: TRBD1; j_gene: TRBJ1-6; abundance: NA; CDR3aa: CASSPRQGGGNSPLHF; CDR3nt: TGTGCCAGCAGCCCACGACAGGGAGGCGGTAATTCACCCCTCCACTTT
v_gene: TRBV20-1; d_gene: NA; j_gene: TRBJ2-3; abundance: NA; CDR3aa: CSARETLRTDTQYF; CDR3nt: TGCAGTGCTAGGGAGACGCTCCGCACAGATACGCAGTATTTT
v_gene: TRBV4-3; d_gene: NA; j_gene: TRBJ2-6; abundance: NA; CDR3aa: CASSEEGGVISGANVLTF; CDR3nt: TGCGCCAGCAGCGAAGAAGGGGGGGTTATTTCTGGGGCCAACGTCCTGACTTTC
v_gene: TRBV29-1; d_gene: TRBD1; j_gene: TRBJ2-7; abundance: NA; CDR3aa: CSVMTGDSYEQYF; CDR3nt: TGCAGCGTTATGACAGGGGATTCCTACGAGCAGTACTTC
v_gene: TRBV15; d_gene: TRBD1; j_gene: TRBJ1-2; abundance: few; CDR3aa: CATSRVGPGQGFGYTF; CDR3nt: TGTGCCACCAGCAGAGTAGGACCGGGACAGGGGTTTGGCTACACCTTC